A single sample gave rise to the 22 T cell receptor beta chains below, sequenced in a study of blood T cell repertoires in COVID-19. Sequencing was performed with immunoSEQ multiplex PCR; in TCRdb, only in-frame clones are kept and a portion is missing. The repertoire holds around 300,000 clones, with around nine tenths as singletons. The sequenced sample was PBMCs or T cells enriched from blood (not recorded which). The receptors stem from a man aged 25 to 40 who had recovered from COVID-19.

The chain couples TRBV9 to TRBJ1-2; D is unresolved. From germline, CDR1 is SGDLS and CDR2 YYNGEE. The V and J ends lost 0 bases and 3 bases respectively, with 6 bases between them. The CDR3 runs 13 residues. For the CDR3, the DNA is TGTGCCAGCAGCGTAGACCCAGACTATGGCTACACCTTC. Its translation: CASSVDPDYGYTF. Full variable domain (missing parts from reference TRBV9 and TRBJ1-2): DSGVTQTPKHLITATGQRVTLRCSPRSGDLSVYWYQQSLDQGLQFLIQYYNGEERAKGNILERFSAQQFPDLHSELNLSSLELGDSALYFCASSVDPDYGYTFGSGTRLTVV.

This clone was detected only once. The genes are TRBV27 and TRBJ2-7; 11 bases match TRBD2. J gave up 2 bases and V 3 bases, and 6 bases lay outside the gene matches. The CDR3 runs 16 residues. Germline loops: CDR1 MNHEY, CDR2 SMNVEV (reference sequence). In DNA, the CDR3 is TGTGCCAGCAGTTTGTTAGCGGGGGGGTCCCCCTACGAGCAGTACTTC. Its protein product is CASSLLAGGSPYEQYF.

This chain connects TRBV7-9 to TRBJ1-4, with 8 bases that match TRBD1. The CDR3 is 14 residues long. The J segment lost 5 bases and the V segment lost 8 bases, leaving 7 bases of the junction unmatched. The germline V gene encodes CDR1 SEHNR and CDR2 FQNEAQ (reference sequence). The CDR3 protein is CASDIGTGNEKLFF. The CDR3 coding sequence is TGTGCCAGCGATATCGGGACAGGCAATGAAAAACTGTTTTTT. The complete variable domain, with remaining parts taken from reference TRBV7-9 and TRBJ1-4, reads DTGVSQNPRHKITKRGQNVTFRCDPISEHNRLYWYRQTLGQGPEFLTYFQNEAQLEKSRLLSDRFSAERPKGSFSTLEIQRTEQGDSAMYLCASDIGTGNEKLFFGSGTQLSVL.

This chain uses TRBV19 with TRBJ1-6, with 8 positions matching TRBD1. CDR3 length: 15 residues. Germline V gene lookup returns CDR1 LNHDA and CDR2 SQIVND (reference sequence). J gave up 9 bases and V 3 bases, and 7 bases lay outside the gene matches. Written as DNA, the CDR3 is TGTGCCAGTAGTATTACTCCGGGACAGGCTTCACCCCTCCACTTT. This encodes CASSITPGQASPLHF.

The chain employs TRBV7-8 and TRBJ1-2; 8 bases are shared with TRBD1. V was clipped by 1 base and J by 5 bases; unmatched bases: 12. The CDR3 extends over 17 amino acids. Germline CDR1 SGHVS, CDR2 FQNEAQ. In DNA, the CDR3 is TGTGCCAGCAGCTTAGAGTCGGTGGCAGGGGGCGAGTATGGCTACACCTTC. Translating it yields CASSLESVAGGEYGYTF.

The DNA for the CDR3 is TGTGCCAGCAGCCCGAGAAGGCGGGGGAACACCGGGGAGCTGTTTTTT. Its translation: CASSPRRRGNTGELFF. The rearrangement uses TRBV27 and TRBJ2-2, with a weak D call TRBD2 (6 bases). The germline V gene encodes CDR1 MNHEY and CDR2 SMNVEV (reference sequence). The V end was cut by 6 bases, the J end by 1 base, with 15 bases between. The CDR3 is 16 residues long.

This chain connects TRBV5-4 to TRBJ2-1; D unclear. CDR1 is SGHNT and CDR2 is YYREEE in the germline V gene (reference sequence). Trimming stripped 3 bases from V and 8 bases from J, with 21 bases between. CDR3 length: 16 amino acids. The CDR3: CASSSLTVIGLHEQFF. CDR3 nucleotides: TGTGCCAGCAGCTCACTGACGGTGATCGGGTTACATGAGCAGTTCTTC. Full variable domain (missing parts from reference TRBV5-4 and TRBJ2-1): ETGVTQSPTHLIKTRGQQVTLRCSSQSGHNTVSWYQQALGQGPQFIFQYYREEENGRGNFPPRFSGLQFPNYSSELNVNALELDDSALYLCASSSLTVIGLHEQFFGPGTRLTVL.

Points on this clone: The sample contains more than one DNA sequence encoding this CDR3. The chain employs TRBV5-1 and TRBJ2-1, with 9 positions matching TRBD2. The CDR3 is made up of 15 amino acids. The V segment lost 4 bases and the J segment 1 base; nucleotides outside the gene matches: 3. Per germline, CDR1 SGHRS and CDR2 YFSETQ. CDR3 residues: CASSLSGGSYNEQFF. In DNA form, the CDR3 reads TGCGCCAGCAGCCTTAGCGGGGGATCCTACAATGAGCAGTTCTTC.

This chain joins TRBV12-3 or TRBV12-4 and TRBJ1-1; no definite D call. Trimming stripped 3 bases from V and 3 bases from J, with 8 bases between. The CDR3 is made up of 13 amino acids. The CDR3, as DNA: TGTGCCAGCAGTTTGGTGAGGGACACTGAAGCTTTCTTT. Its translation: CASSLVRDTEAFF.

This clone was observed a few times. This sequence joins TRBV5-1 and TRBJ2-7; weak D call: TRBD1 (7 bases). V was trimmed by 1 base and J by 9 bases, leaving 20 bases between them. This CDR3 is 15 amino acids long. Germline CDR1 reads SGHRS; CDR2 reads YFSETQ. In DNA form, the CDR3 reads TGCGCCAGCAGCTTGTCTGGGACAGAGTTGGGAGGGCAGTACTTC. Protein: CASSLSGTELGGQYF.

This chain joins TRBV28 and TRBJ1-2; D not certain. The CDR3 is 11 amino acids. V dropped 6 bases and J dropped 8 bases, with 10 bases sitting between them. CDR1 is MDHEN and CDR2 is SYDVKM in the germline V gene. In DNA, the CDR3 is TGTGCCAGCAGGGTATCCGCGGGCTACACCTTC. Translating it yields CASRVSAGYTF.

This clone was observed a single time. The chain uses TRBV11-2 and TRBJ1-6, with 7 bases matching TRBD1. After removal of 4 bases from V and 7 bases from J, the junction contained 7 bases not matched to a gene. The CDR3 loop spans 15 amino acids. Germline V gives CDR1 SGHAT, CDR2 FQNNGV. DNA of the CDR3: TGTGCCAGCAGCTCCGACAGGGCTAAGAATTCACCCCTCCACTTT. It codes for CASSSDRAKNSPLHF.

This chain connects TRBV23-1 to TRBJ2-7; 12 positions agree with TRBD1. TRBV23-1 qualifies as an ORF whose function is uncertain. This CDR3 region has 19 residues. V lost 3 bases to trimming and J lost 4 bases; unmatched junction nucleotides: 16. The CDR3 sequence is CASSQRDRGPFLGIYEQYF. The DNA of the CDR3 is TGCGCCAGCAGTCAGAGGGACAGGGGGCCTTTCTTGGGTATTTACGAGCAGTACTTC.

The V and J genes are TRBV11-2 and TRBJ2-2; no reliable D call. From germline, CDR1 is SGHAT and CDR2 FQNNGV. This CDR3 comprises 15 residues. Trimming shortened V by 5 bases and J by 5 bases, and 15 bases separated the two germline ends. The CDR3 protein is CASSLEAAVTGELFF. The CDR3 DNA follows: TGTGCCAGCAGCCTTGAGGCGGCAGTGACCGGGGAGCTGTTTTTT.

This chain links TRBV30 with TRBJ2-5; 10 bases align to TRBD1. After removal of 1 base from V and 2 bases from J, the junction contained 7 bases not matched to a gene. The CDR3 runs to 16 residues. The germline V gene encodes CDR1 GTSNPN and CDR2 SVGIG (reference sequence). The CDR3 sequence is CAWSAKGQGWQETQYF. The CDR3 DNA sequence: TGTGCCTGGAGTGCCAAGGGACAGGGGTGGCAAGAGACCCAGTACTTC.

This chain joins TRBV19 and TRBJ2-2; 9 bases are a match to TRBD1. The CDR3 has 15 amino acids. Germline trimming cut 6 bases from V and 2 bases from J; bases unmatched to any gene: 4. In germline, CDR1 is LNHDA, CDR2 SQIVND (reference sequence). The CDR3 loop reads CASRGQGANTGELFF. CDR3 nucleotides: TGTGCCAGTAGGGGACAGGGAGCTAACACCGGGGAGCTGTTTTTT. Based on the CDR3 plus reference TRBV19 and TRBJ2-2, the full variable domain is DGGITQSPKYLFRKEGQNVTLSCEQNLNHDAMYWYRQDPGQGLRLIYYSQIVNDFQKGDIAEGYSVSREKKESFPLTVTSAQKNPTAFYLCASRGQGANTGELFFGEGSRLTVL.

The chain links TRBV13 to TRBJ2-7; D is possibly TRBD1 (6 bases). V lost 4 bases, J lost 0 bases, and 13 bases lay in between. This CDR3 spans 15 amino acids. Germline lookup yields CDR1 PRHDT and CDR2 FYEKMQ (reference sequence). The CDR3 region has the DNA TGTGCCAGCAGCTCCAGACAGGATAACTCCTACGAGCAGTACTTC. It translates to CASSSRQDNSYEQYF.

The chain combines TRBV28 with TRBJ1-1, with TRBD1 as a possible D gene (5 bases). Germline V gives CDR1 MDHEN, CDR2 SYDVKM. The ends were cut back, 6 bases at V and 1 base at J, with 18 bases in the middle. This CDR3 contains 16 residues. The CDR3 sequence is CASRNSSPGRNTEAFF. The CDR3 DNA sequence: TGTGCCAGCAGAAATTCCTCGCCAGGGCGGAACACTGAAGCTTTCTTT.

This clone was seen more than once but under ten times. An end of the junction does not agree with germline; a read error may underlie this. The rearrangement links TRBV11-2 to TRBJ1-2; no definite D call. CDR1 and CDR2 (germline): SGHAT, FQNNGV. There are 11 residues in the CDR3. The chain's CDR3 is CASRLKGRADF. The CDR3 nucleotides read TGTGCCAGCAGACTAAAGGGTCGAGCGGACTTC. Full variable domain (rest looked up from reference TRBV11-2 and TRBJ1-2): EAGVAQSPRYKIIEKRQSVAFWCNPISGHATLYWYQQILGQGPKLLIQFQNNGVVDDSQLPKDRFSAERLKGVDSTLKIQPAKLEDSAVYLCASRLKGRADFGSGTRLTVV.

The gene calls are TRBV27 and TRBJ2-7; 7 nucleotides agree with TRBD1. Germline V gene sequence: CDR1 MNHEY, CDR2 SMNVEV (reference sequence). CDR3 length: 16 residues. Unmatched junction bases numbered 6, after V lost 1 base and J lost 0 bases. The DNA of the CDR3 is TGTGCCAGCAGTTTATTGGCGGACAGGCCCTCCTACGAGCAGTACTTC. It translates to CASSLLADRPSYEQYF.

This clone is labeled medium-sized. J is TRBJ2-3 and V is TRBV27; 9 nucleotides match TRBD2. Trimming took 5 bases from V and 6 from J; bases not matched to a gene: 9. CDR1 is MNHEY and CDR2 is SMNVEV in the germline V gene (reference sequence). This CDR3 has 15 amino acids. In nucleotides, the CDR3 is TGTGCCAGCAGTCCAATAGCGGGGGCGGGGGATACGCAGTATTTT. It codes for CASSPIAGAGDTQYF.

The chain couples TRBV28 to TRBJ1-6; TRBD1 might be the D (5 bases). Germline values: CDR1 MDHEN, CDR2 SYDVKM. The length of the CDR3 is 12 residues. V was cut by 8 bases and J by 10 bases, with 12 bases left in between. CDR3 sequence: CASRRQTSPLHF. CDR3 nucleotides: TGTGCCAGCCGCCGACAGACATCACCCCTCCACTTT. The complete variable domain, with remaining parts taken from reference TRBV28 and TRBJ1-6, reads DVKVTQSSRYLVKRTGEKVFLECVQDMDHENMFWYRQDPGLGLRLIYFSYDVKMKEKGDIPEGYSVSREKKERFSLILESASTNQTSMYLCASRRQTSPLHFGNGTRLTVT.